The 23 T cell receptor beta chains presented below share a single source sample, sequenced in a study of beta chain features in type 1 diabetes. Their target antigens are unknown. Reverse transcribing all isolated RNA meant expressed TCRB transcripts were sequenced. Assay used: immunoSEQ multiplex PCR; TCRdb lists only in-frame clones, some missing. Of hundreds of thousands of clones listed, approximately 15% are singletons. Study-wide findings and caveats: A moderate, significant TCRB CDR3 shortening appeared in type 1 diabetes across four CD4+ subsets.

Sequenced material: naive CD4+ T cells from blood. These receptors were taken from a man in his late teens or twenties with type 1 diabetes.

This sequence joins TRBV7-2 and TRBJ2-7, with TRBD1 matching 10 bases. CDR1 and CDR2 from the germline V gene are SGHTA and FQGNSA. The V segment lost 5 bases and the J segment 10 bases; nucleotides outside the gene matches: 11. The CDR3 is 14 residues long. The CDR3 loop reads CASSRSWGQGQQYF. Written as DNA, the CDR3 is TGTGCCAGCAGCCGATCGTGGGGACAGGGGCAACAGTACTTC.

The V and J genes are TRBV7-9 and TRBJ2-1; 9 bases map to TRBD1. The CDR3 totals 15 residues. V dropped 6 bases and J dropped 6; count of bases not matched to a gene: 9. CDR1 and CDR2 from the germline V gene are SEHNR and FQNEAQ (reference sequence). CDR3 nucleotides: TGTGCCAGCAGTGTACCGGGACAGGGCCTCAATGAGCAGTTCTTC. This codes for CASSVPGQGLNEQFF.

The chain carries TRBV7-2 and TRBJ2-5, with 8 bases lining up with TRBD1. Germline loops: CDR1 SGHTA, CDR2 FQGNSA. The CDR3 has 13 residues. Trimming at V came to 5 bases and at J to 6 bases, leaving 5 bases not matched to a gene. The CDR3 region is CASSQRTGKTQYF. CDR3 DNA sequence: TGTGCCAGCAGCCAGAGGACAGGGAAGACCCAGTACTTC.

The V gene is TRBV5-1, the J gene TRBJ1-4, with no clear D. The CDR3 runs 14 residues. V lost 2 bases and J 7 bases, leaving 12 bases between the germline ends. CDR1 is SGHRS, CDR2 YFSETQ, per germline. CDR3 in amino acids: CASSLGHEGEKLFF. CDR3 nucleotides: TGCGCCAGCAGCTTAGGTCATGAGGGTGAAAAACTGTTTTTT.

DNA of the CDR3: TGTGCCAGCAGCATTAGTACCAATGAGCAGTTCTTC. Protein sequence: CASSISTNEQFF. The chain has TRBV11-2 and TRBJ2-1; D is ambiguous. Trimming stripped 5 bases from V and 6 bases from J, with 8 bases between. CDR3 size: 12 residues. Germline CDR1 SGHAT, CDR2 FQNNGV.

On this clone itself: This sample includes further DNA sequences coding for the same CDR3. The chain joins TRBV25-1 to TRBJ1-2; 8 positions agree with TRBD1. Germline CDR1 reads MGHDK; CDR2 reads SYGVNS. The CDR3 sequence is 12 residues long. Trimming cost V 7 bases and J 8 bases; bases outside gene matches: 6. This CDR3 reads CASTGQGEGYTF. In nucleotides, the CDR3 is TGTGCCAGCACCGGACAGGGCGAAGGCTACACCTTC.

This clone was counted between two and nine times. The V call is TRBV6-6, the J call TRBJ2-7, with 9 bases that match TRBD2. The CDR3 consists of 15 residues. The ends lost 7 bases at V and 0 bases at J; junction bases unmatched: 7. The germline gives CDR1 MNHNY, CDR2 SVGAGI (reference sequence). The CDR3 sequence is CASISGRIDSYEQYF. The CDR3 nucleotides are TGTGCCAGCATTAGCGGGAGAATAGACTCCTACGAGCAGTACTTC.

CDR3 nucleotides: TGTGCCAGCAGCAGCCGGGACAGGGGTAATGAGCAGTTCTTC. Translated: CASSSRDRGNEQFF. J is TRBJ2-1 and V is TRBV11-2; TRBD1 aligns across 10 bases. Germline-derived CDR1 and CDR2 are SGHAT and FQNNGV. The CDR3 has 14 amino acids. The junction had 5 bases not matched to a gene; V was cut back by 5 bases and J by 7 bases.

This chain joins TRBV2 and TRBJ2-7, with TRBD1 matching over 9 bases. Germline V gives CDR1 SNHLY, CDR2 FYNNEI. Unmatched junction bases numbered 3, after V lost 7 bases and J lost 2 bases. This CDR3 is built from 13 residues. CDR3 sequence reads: CASMGTGTYEQYF. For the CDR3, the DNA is TGTGCCAGCATGGGGACAGGGACCTACGAGCAGTACTTC. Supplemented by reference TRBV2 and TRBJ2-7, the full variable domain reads EPEVTQTPSHQVTQMGQEVILRCVPISNHLYFYWYRQILGQKVEFLVSFYNNEISEKSEIFDDQFSVERPDGSNFTLKIRSTKLEDSAMYFCASMGTGTYEQYFGPGTRLTVT.

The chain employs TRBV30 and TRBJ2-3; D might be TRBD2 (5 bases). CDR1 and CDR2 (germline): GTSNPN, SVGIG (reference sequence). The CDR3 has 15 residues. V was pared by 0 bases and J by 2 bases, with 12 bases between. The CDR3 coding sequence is TGTGCCTGGAGTGTACCTACGGGGATCACAGATACGCAGTATTTT. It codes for CAWSVPTGITDTQYF.

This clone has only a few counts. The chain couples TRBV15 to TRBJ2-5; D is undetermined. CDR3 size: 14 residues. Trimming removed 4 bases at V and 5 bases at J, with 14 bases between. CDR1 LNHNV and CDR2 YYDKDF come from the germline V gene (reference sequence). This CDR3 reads CATSIGVLWETQYF. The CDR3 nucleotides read TGTGCCACCAGCATAGGAGTACTTTGGGAGACCCAGTACTTC. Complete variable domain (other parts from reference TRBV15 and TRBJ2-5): DAMVIQNPRYQVTQFGKPVTLSCSQTLNHNVMYWYQQKSSQAPKLLFHYYDKDFNNEADTPDNFQSRRPNTSFCFLDIRSPGLGDTAMYLCATSIGVLWETQYFGPGTRLLVL.

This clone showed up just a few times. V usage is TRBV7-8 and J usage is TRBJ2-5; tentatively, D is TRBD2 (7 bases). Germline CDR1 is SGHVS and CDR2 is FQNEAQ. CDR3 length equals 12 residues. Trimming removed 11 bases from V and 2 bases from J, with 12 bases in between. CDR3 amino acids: CAWRGPQETQYF. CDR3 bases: TGTGCCTGGCGGGGGCCGCAAGAGACCCAGTACTTC.

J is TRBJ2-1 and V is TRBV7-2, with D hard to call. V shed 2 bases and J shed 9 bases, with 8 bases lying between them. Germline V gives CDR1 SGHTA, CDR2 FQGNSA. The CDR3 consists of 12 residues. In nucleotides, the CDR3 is TGTGCCAGCAGCTTATTTCCGGGTGAGCAGTTCTTC. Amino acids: CASSLFPGEQFF.

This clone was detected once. CDR3 sequence reads: CASSRDYGYTF. The DNA for the CDR3 is TGTGCCAGCAGCCGCGACTATGGCTACACCTTC. The chain is built from TRBV13 and TRBJ1-2, with D hard to call. Trimming stripped 5 bases from V and 3 bases from J, with 4 bases between. The length of the CDR3 is 11 residues. Germline CDR1 reads PRHDT; CDR2 reads FYEKMQ (reference sequence).

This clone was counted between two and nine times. This chain's CDR3 is CAGIGLRSGANVLTF. In DNA, the CDR3 is TGTGCCGGAATTGGGCTCCGCTCTGGGGCCAACGTCCTGACTTTC. The chain employs TRBV2 and TRBJ2-6; no clear D gene. Trimming removed 11 bases at V and 0 bases at J, with 14 bases between. The CDR3 covers 15 residues. Looked up from germline, CDR1 is SNHLY and CDR2 is FYNNEI.

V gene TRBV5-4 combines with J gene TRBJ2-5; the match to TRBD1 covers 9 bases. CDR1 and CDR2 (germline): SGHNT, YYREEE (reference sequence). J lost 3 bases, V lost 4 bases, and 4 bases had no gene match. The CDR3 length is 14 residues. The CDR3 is CASSPWTGEETQYF. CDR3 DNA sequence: TGTGCCAGCAGCCCGTGGACAGGGGAAGAGACCCAGTACTTC.

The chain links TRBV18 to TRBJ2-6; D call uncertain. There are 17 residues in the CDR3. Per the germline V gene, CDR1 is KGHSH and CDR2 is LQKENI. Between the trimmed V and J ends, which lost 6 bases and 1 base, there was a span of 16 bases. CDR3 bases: TGTGCCAGCTCCCGATCCCCCAGTGTTTCTGGGGCCAACGTCCTGACTTTC. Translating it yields CASSRSPSVSGANVLTF.

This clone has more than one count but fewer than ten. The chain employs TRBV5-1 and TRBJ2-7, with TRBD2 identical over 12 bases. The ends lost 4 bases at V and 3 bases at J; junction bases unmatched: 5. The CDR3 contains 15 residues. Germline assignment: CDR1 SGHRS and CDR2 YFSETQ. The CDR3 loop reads CASSPLTSGSYEQYF. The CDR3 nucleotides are TGCGCCAGCAGCCCATTGACTAGCGGGAGCTACGAGCAGTACTTC.

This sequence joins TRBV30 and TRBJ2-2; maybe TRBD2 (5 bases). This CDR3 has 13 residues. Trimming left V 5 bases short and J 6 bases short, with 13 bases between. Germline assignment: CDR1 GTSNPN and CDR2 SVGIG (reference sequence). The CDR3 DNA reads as TGTGCCTGGGTAGCCTTGGAGGCCGGGGAGCTGTTTTTT. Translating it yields CAWVALEAGELFF.

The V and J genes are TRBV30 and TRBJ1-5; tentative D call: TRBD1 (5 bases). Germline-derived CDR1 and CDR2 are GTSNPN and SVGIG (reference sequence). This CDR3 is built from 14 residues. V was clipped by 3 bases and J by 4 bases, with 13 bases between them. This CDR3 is CAWSKPGGNQPQHF. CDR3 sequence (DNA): TGTGCCTGGAGCAAACCGGGGGGAAATCAGCCCCAGCATTTT.

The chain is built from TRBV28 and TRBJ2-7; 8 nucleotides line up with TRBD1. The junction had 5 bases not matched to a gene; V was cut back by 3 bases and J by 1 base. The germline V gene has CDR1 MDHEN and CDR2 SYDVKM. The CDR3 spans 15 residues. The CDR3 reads CASSFSGQGSYEQYF. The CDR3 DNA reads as TGTGCCAGCAGTTTTTCTGGACAGGGTTCCTACGAGCAGTACTTC.

The CDR3 region has the DNA TGTGCCAGCGGCTCTACAGGGGGCAAGTACGAGCAGTACTTC. Encoded protein: CASGSTGGKYEQYF. The chain recombines TRBV6-6 with TRBJ2-7; 9 nucleotides match TRBD1. This CDR3 has 14 amino acids. The V segment lost 8 bases and the J segment 4 bases; nucleotides outside the gene matches: 9. CDR1 is MNHNY and CDR2 is SVGAGI in the germline V gene (reference sequence).

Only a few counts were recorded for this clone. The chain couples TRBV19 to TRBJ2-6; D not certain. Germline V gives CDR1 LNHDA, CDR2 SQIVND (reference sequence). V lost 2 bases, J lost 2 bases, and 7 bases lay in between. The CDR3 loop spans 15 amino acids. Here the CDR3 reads CASSISSTGANVLTF. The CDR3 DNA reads TGTGCCAGTAGTATATCCAGTACTGGGGCCAACGTCCTGACTTTC.